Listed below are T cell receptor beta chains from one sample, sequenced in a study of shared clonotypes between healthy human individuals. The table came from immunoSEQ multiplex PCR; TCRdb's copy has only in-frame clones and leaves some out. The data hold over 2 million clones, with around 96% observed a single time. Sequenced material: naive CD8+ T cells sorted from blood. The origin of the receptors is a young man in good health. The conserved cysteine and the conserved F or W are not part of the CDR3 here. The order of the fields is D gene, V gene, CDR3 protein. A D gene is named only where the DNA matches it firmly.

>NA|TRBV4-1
ASSQEHLTDTQY
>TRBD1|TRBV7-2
ASSLVEGASYEQY
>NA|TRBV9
ASSVMDGPNEKLF
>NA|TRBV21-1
ASSKGMGHTIY
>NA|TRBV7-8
ASSLAYRGDEQY
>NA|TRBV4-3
ASSPSRLTPTNEKLF
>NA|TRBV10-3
AISDPATGVEKLF
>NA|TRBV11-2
ASSLVGRGEYEQY
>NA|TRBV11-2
ASSPSGELF
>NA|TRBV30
ASEKGMSTDTQY
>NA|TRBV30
AWSLGDEQY
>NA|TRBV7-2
ASSPWDTPTREQF
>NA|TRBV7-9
ASSLGGTTYEQY
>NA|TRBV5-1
ASSLYRTHNSPLH
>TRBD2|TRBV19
ASSIQSSGETQY
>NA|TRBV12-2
ASRLAKGGSYEQY
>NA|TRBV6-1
ASSEGRLRGDQPQH
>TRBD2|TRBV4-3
ASSHDRLAGGPRGEQY
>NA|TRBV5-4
ASSLAISRDEQF
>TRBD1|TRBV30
AWSSQGVGDTQY
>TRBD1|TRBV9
ASSGRQGDNEQF
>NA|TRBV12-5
ASGFRPDDMSTDTQY